This TCR beta chain was observed in a study of T cell responses to AZD1222 COVID-19 vaccine. The table came from immunoSEQ multiplex PCR; TCRdb's copy has only in-frame clones and leaves some out. This table has 150,000 to 250,000 clones, 85% to 95% appearing once. Second doses were pooled across both intervals (about 4 or about 12 weeks). A remark on this clone: Antigen specificity is unknown.

Points from the study as a whole: Reports indicate that nearly half of spike-specific TCRs are directed at unmutated variant regions.

J was trimmed by 5 bases and V by 2 bases; bases with no gene match: 6. The germline V gene has CDR1 SGHVS and CDR2 FQNEAQ. This CDR3 spans 16 amino acids. The chain carries TRBV7-8 and TRBJ2-5; 12 bases fit TRBD2. The TCR comes from an adult who received the AZD1222 COVID-19 vaccine. The sequencing used peripheral blood, collected 28 days after the second AZD1222 dose. The CDR3 reads CASSLRASGGAETQYF. CDR3 bases: TGTGCCAGCAGCTTAAGGGCTAGCGGGGGGGCGGAGACCCAGTACTTC.